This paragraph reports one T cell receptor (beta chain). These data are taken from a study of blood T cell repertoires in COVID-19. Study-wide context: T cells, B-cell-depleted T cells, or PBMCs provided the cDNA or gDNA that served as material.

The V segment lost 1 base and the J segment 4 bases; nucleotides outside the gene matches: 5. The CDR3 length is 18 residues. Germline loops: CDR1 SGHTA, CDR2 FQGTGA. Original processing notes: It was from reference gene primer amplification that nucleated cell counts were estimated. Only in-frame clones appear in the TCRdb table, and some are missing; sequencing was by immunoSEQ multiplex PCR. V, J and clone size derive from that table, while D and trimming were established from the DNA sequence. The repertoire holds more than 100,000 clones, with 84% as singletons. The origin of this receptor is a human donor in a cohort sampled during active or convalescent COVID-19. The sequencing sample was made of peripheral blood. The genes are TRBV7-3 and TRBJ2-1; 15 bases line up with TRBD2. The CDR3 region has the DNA TGTGCCAGCAGCTTAAGGGGACTAGCGGGGGGCGTATACAATGAGCAGTTCTTC. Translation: CASSLRGLAGGVYNEQFF.